The clone carrying this TCR beta chain was detected a few times. Per germline, CDR1 ENHRY and CDR2 SYGVKD. The CDR3 spans 10 residues. J gave up 7 bases and V 11 bases, and 4 bases lay outside the gene matches. The data belong to a study of T-cell memory formation after mild COVID-19. TCRdb ran MiXCR on the 5' RACE reads and lists one entry per CDR3 protein. This sample has around 530,000 distinct CDR3 sequences, with about 20% found just once. This clonotype was obtained from an adult woman who had mild COVID-19 (a few samples of this study predate the infection). Cell type and time point are not known. This chain uses TRBV10-3 with TRBJ1-2, with 7 bases aligning to TRBD1. Sequencing was performed on PBMCs or a T cell subset sorted from them (not recorded which). The CDR3 sequence is CASGGGGYTF. The CDR3 DNA follows: TGTGCCTCAGGGGGTGGTGGCTACACCTTC.